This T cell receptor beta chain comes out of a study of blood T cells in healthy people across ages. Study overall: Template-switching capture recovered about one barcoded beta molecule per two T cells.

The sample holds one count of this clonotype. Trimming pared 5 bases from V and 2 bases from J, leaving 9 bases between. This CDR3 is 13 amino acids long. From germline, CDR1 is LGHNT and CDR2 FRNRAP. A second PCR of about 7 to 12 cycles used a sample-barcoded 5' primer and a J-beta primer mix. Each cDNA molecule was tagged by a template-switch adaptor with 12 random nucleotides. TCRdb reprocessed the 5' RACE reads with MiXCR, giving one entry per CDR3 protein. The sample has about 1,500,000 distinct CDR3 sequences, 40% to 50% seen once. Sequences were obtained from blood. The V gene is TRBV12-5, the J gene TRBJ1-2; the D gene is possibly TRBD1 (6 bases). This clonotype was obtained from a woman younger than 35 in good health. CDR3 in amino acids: CASGRDTNYGYTF. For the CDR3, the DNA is TGTGCTAGTGGTCGGGACACCAACTATGGCTACACCTTC.